Presented here are 3 T cell receptor beta chains from one specimen sequenced in a study of T cell repertoires in cytomegalovirus infection. Antigens for these TCRs are unknown. MiXCR, applied by TCRdb to the reads, yields one record per CDR3 protein. The data contain approximately 110,000 distinct CDR3 sequences, roughly 9.1% of them singletons. Sequenced sample: PBMCs, sequenced either directly or after in vitro stimulation (not recorded which). These receptors were taken from a human donor in good health (CMV status not recorded). Some clones in this sample may be carry-over from other donors' samples.

J is TRBJ2-2 and V is TRBV28, with D perhaps TRBD2 (5 bases). This CDR3 is built from 15 residues. In germline, CDR1 is MDHEN, CDR2 SYDVKM. Trimming pared 7 bases from V and 5 bases from J, leaving 17 bases between. CDR3 residues: CASTWGLAQTGELFF. CDR3 nucleotides: TGTGCCAGCACCTGGGGTCTAGCACAAACCGGGGAGCTGTTTTTT.

The rearrangement joins TRBV5-6 to TRBJ2-2; 8 bases are shared with TRBD2. Per the germline V gene, CDR1 is SGHDT and CDR2 is YYEEEE. This CDR3 is built from 14 residues. J lost 6 bases, V lost 0 bases, and 1 base had no gene match. CDR3 bases: TGTGCCAGCAGCTTGGAACTAGCGGCCGGGGAGCTGTTTTTT. Amino acid sequence: CASSLELAAGELFF.

This clonotype was picked up many times. The chain carries TRBV6-2 or TRBV6-3 and TRBJ2-4, with D possibly TRBD2 on 6 matching bases. The V end was cut by 3 bases, the J end by 1 base, with 13 bases between. Germline lookup yields CDR1 MNHEY and CDR2 SVGEGT. The CDR3 has 16 amino acids. The CDR3 region is CASSYSGPGAKNIQYF. CDR3 bases: TGTGCCAGCAGTTATAGCGGTCCTGGGGCCAAAAACATTCAGTACTTC.